This is a list of T cell receptor beta chains from one sample in a study of blood T cell repertoires in COVID-19. The assay was immunoSEQ multiplex PCR, and TCRdb's table has in-frame clones only and misses some. The sample includes under 450,000 clones, 70% to 90% of them seen just once. The sample was peripheral blood. These receptor sequences come from a woman in her 50s with COVID-19, enrolled during active disease. CDR3s include the opening cysteine and the closing phenylalanine or tryptophan. A D gene is named only where the DNA matches it firmly. Size is stated for part of the rows, as once, few or many counts, or as a class when the clone is expanded.

cdr3_length: 12
d_call: -
clone_size: -
v_call: TRBV2
j_call: TRBJ1-1
cdr3_aa: CASAYLNTEAFF
cdr3_nt: TGTGCCAGTGCGTACCTCAACACTGAAGCTTTCTTT

cdr3_length: 11
d_call: -
clone_size: -
v_call: TRBV9
j_call: TRBJ2-7
cdr3_aa: CASSGLREQYF
cdr3_nt: TGTGCCAGCAGCGGATTGCGCGAGCAGTACTTC

cdr3_length: 16
d_call: -
clone_size: -
v_call: TRBV5-4
j_call: TRBJ2-2
cdr3_aa: CASSAGRGRHTGELFF
cdr3_nt: TGTGCCAGCAGCGCGGGGCGTGGGAGGCACACCGGGGAGCTGTTTTTT

cdr3_length: 14
d_call: TRBD1
clone_size: once
v_call: TRBV24-1
j_call: TRBJ1-5
cdr3_aa: CATPGQVGNQPQHF
cdr3_nt: TGTGCCACCCCTGGACAGGTTGGGAATCAGCCCCAGCATTTT

cdr3_length: 19
d_call: -
clone_size: -
v_call: TRBV21-1
j_call: TRBJ2-7
cdr3_aa: CASSKGIGQGFPYTYEQYF
cdr3_nt: TGTGCCAGCAGCAAAGGAATCGGACAGGGGTTCCCCTATACCTACGAGCAGTACTTC

cdr3_length: 16
d_call: -
clone_size: -
v_call: TRBV19
j_call: TRBJ2-3
cdr3_aa: CASSIGGGEGTDTQYF
cdr3_nt: TGTGCCAGTAGTATAGGCGGGGGCGAGGGAACAGATACGCAGTATTTT

cdr3_length: 15
d_call: -
clone_size: once
v_call: TRBV6-6
j_call: TRBJ1-6
cdr3_aa: CASSYVQGSNSPLHF
cdr3_nt: TGTGCCAGCAGTTACGTCCAGGGGTCTAATTCACCCCTCCACTTT

cdr3_length: 17
d_call: TRBD2
clone_size: once
v_call: TRBV2
j_call: TRBJ2-6
cdr3_aa: CASSVGTTSSGANVLTF
cdr3_nt: TGTGCCAGCAGTGTCGGGACTACTAGCTCTGGGGCCAACGTCCTGACTTTC

cdr3_length: 17
d_call: TRBD2
clone_size: -
v_call: TRBV19
j_call: TRBJ2-3
cdr3_aa: CASSALLAGASTDTQYF
cdr3_nt: TGTGCCAGTAGTGCCCTTCTAGCGGGGGCCAGCACAGATACGCAGTATTTT

cdr3_length: 11
d_call: -
clone_size: -
v_call: TRBV3-1/TRBV3-2
j_call: TRBJ1-2
cdr3_aa: CASSRGRGYTF
cdr3_nt: TGTGCCAGCAGCAGGGGCCGCGGCTACACCTTC

cdr3_length: 15
d_call: -
clone_size: once
v_call: TRBV9
j_call: TRBJ1-4
cdr3_aa: CASSENSAANEKLFF
cdr3_nt: TGTGCCAGCAGCGAGAACAGTGCCGCTAATGAAAAACTGTTTTTT

cdr3_length: 13
d_call: -
clone_size: -
v_call: TRBV12-3/TRBV12-4
j_call: TRBJ2-3
cdr3_aa: CASSRDWADTQYF
cdr3_nt: TGTGCCAGCAGCCGGGACTGGGCAGATACGCAGTATTTT

cdr3_length: 12
d_call: -
clone_size: -
v_call: TRBV10-3
j_call: TRBJ2-3
cdr3_aa: CAGGVGPDTQYF
cdr3_nt: TGTGCCGGAGGGGTTGGGCCAGATACGCAGTATTTT

cdr3_length: 16
d_call: -
clone_size: -
v_call: TRBV18
j_call: TRBJ1-4
cdr3_aa: CASSEGQPATNEKLFF
cdr3_nt: TGTGCCAGCTCCGAGGGACAACCCGCAACTAATGAAAAACTGTTTTTT

cdr3_length: 15
d_call: TRBD1
clone_size: -
v_call: TRBV5-6
j_call: TRBJ1-5
cdr3_aa: CASSQGVSSNQPQHF
cdr3_nt: TGTGCCAGCAGCCAGGGGGTGAGTAGCAATCAGCCCCAGCATTTT

cdr3_length: 14
d_call: -
clone_size: -
v_call: TRBV9
j_call: TRBJ2-7
cdr3_aa: CASSVRTGRGEQYF
cdr3_nt: TGTGCCAGCAGCGTCCGGACAGGGAGGGGCGAGCAGTACTTC

cdr3_length: 15
d_call: -
clone_size: -
v_call: TRBV3-1/TRBV3-2
j_call: TRBJ1-3
cdr3_aa: CASSQAYSGGNTIYF
cdr3_nt: TGTGCCAGCAGCCAAGCCTACAGTGGTGGAAACACCATATATTTT

cdr3_length: 15
d_call: TRBD1
clone_size: -
v_call: TRBV3-1/TRBV3-2
j_call: TRBJ1-4
cdr3_aa: CASSQDRGVGEKLFF
cdr3_nt: TGTGCCAGCAGCCAAGACAGGGGGGTAGGTGAAAAACTGTTTTTT

cdr3_length: 17
d_call: TRBD2
clone_size: -
v_call: TRBV11-2
j_call: TRBJ2-7
cdr3_aa: CASSLDRISGGPYEQYF
cdr3_nt: TGTGCCAGCAGCTTAGATCGGATTAGCGGGGGGCCCTACGAGCAGTACTTC

cdr3_length: 18
d_call: TRBD1
clone_size: once
v_call: TRBV7-9
j_call: TRBJ2-2
cdr3_aa: CASSLPIQGPANTGELFF
cdr3_nt: TGTGCCAGCAGCTTACCCATACAGGGGCCGGCGAACACCGGGGAGCTGTTTTTT

cdr3_length: 14
d_call: -
clone_size: -
v_call: TRBV9
j_call: TRBJ1-4
cdr3_aa: CASSADVRDEKLFF
cdr3_nt: TGTGCCAGCAGCGCAGACGTCAGGGATGAAAAACTGTTTTTT

cdr3_length: 18
d_call: -
clone_size: few
v_call: TRBV4-1
j_call: TRBJ1-2
cdr3_aa: CASSQEGVTATHSYGYTF
cdr3_nt: TGCGCCAGCAGCCAAGAAGGGGTCACGGCAACCCACTCCTATGGCTACACCTTC

cdr3_length: 14
d_call: TRBD2
clone_size: -
v_call: TRBV29-1
j_call: TRBJ2-1
cdr3_aa: CSTDGLAGGPEQFF
cdr3_nt: TGCAGCACCGATGGACTAGCGGGGGGGCCTGAGCAGTTCTTC

cdr3_length: 13
d_call: TRBD1
clone_size: -
v_call: TRBV11-2
j_call: TRBJ1-6
cdr3_aa: CASSPGQGSPLHF
cdr3_nt: TGTGCCAGCAGCCCGGGACAGGGTTCACCCCTCCACTTT

cdr3_length: 13
d_call: -
clone_size: -
v_call: TRBV30
j_call: TRBJ1-2
cdr3_aa: CAWRPQVNYGYTF
cdr3_nt: TGTGCCTGGCGTCCCCAGGTGAACTATGGCTACACCTTC

cdr3_length: 16
d_call: -
clone_size: -
v_call: TRBV6-5
j_call: TRBJ2-7
cdr3_aa: CASSYSDSLNKYEQYF
cdr3_nt: TGTGCCAGCAGTTACTCGGACAGCCTCAACAAGTACGAGCAGTACTTC

cdr3_length: 14
d_call: -
clone_size: -
v_call: TRBV24-1
j_call: TRBJ2-2
cdr3_aa: CATSGRGYTGELFF
cdr3_nt: TGTGCCACCAGTGGACGCGGGTATACCGGGGAGCTGTTTTTT

cdr3_length: 12
d_call: TRBD2
clone_size: -
v_call: TRBV19
j_call: TRBJ2-1
cdr3_aa: CASLAGGGEQFF
cdr3_nt: TGTGCCAGTCTAGCGGGGGGCGGTGAGCAGTTCTTC

cdr3_length: 13
d_call: -
clone_size: few
v_call: TRBV12-3/TRBV12-4
j_call: TRBJ1-1
cdr3_aa: CASSFGEDTEAFF
cdr3_nt: TGTGCCAGCAGTTTCGGGGAGGACACTGAAGCTTTCTTT

cdr3_length: 17
d_call: -
clone_size: once
v_call: TRBV5-5
j_call: TRBJ1-1
cdr3_aa: CASSLYIARRLNTEAFF
cdr3_nt: TGTGCCAGCAGCTTATATATAGCTCGGAGGCTGAACACTGAAGCTTTCTTT

cdr3_length: 15
d_call: -
clone_size: -
v_call: TRBV13
j_call: TRBJ2-6
cdr3_aa: CASSLERAGANVLTF
cdr3_nt: TGTGCCAGCAGCTTAGAACGCGCTGGGGCCAACGTCCTGACTTTC

cdr3_length: 14
d_call: TRBD1
clone_size: -
v_call: TRBV7-9
j_call: TRBJ1-1
cdr3_aa: CASSLWTGETEAFF
cdr3_nt: TGTGCCAGCAGCTTATGGACAGGGGAGACTGAAGCTTTCTTT

cdr3_length: 14
d_call: TRBD1
clone_size: -
v_call: TRBV5-6
j_call: TRBJ2-5
cdr3_aa: CASSRGQVQETQYF
cdr3_nt: TGTGCCAGCAGCCGAGGACAGGTGCAAGAGACCCAGTACTTC

cdr3_length: 15
d_call: -
clone_size: -
v_call: TRBV7-9
j_call: TRBJ1-1
cdr3_aa: CASSLPRVGTTEAFF
cdr3_nt: TGTGCCAGCAGCTTGCCGCGGGTAGGAACAACTGAAGCTTTCTTT

cdr3_length: 12
d_call: -
clone_size: -
v_call: TRBV3-1/TRBV3-2
j_call: TRBJ1-2
cdr3_aa: CASSPGGDGYTF
cdr3_nt: TGTGCCAGCAGCCCCGGCGGGGACGGCTACACCTTC